The clone carrying this TCR beta chain was counted a few times. The authors sequenced TCR beta from blood CD8+ and CD4+ T cells. The CDR3 has 13 amino acids. The germline V gene encodes CDR1 LGHDT and CDR2 YNNKEL (reference sequence). The V end lost 4 bases, the J end lost 7 bases, and 14 bases lay between the germline ends. This specimen comes from a study of CD8 T cells in Susac syndrome. An amount of RNA that ranged from about 0.45 to 1 ug was reverse transcribed with random hexamers. Multiplex immunoSEQ PCR targeted 54 Vbeta and 13 Jbeta TCR beta segments. TCRdb itself ran the immunoSEQ multiplex PCR reads through MiXCR, one entry per CDR3 protein. The sample gives around 79,000 distinct CDR3 sequences, around 96% of which show up once; 0.3% to 0.4% is in the top ten.

The J gene is TRBJ2-7, the V gene TRBV3-1; tentative D call: TRBD1 (7 bases). Sequencing was done on a sample of CD8+ T cells from PBMCs. The clonotype was recovered from a human donor with multiple sclerosis. The DNA for the CDR3 is TGTGCCAGCAGCCCAGGGGGGCAAAGAGAGCAGTACTTC. This sequence encodes CASSPGGQREQYF.